What follows are 30 T cell receptor beta chains derived from one specimen sequenced in a study of CD8 T cells in ankylosing spondylitis. TCRdb reprocessed the 5' RACE reads via MiXCR and lists one record per CDR3 protein. The sample has tens of thousands of distinct CDR3 sequences, roughly 7.9% seen once. Sequenced material: blood. All receptors come from a male donor with ankylosing spondylitis or in good health (not recorded which).

This clonotype was picked up a small number of times. The chain links TRBV20-1 to TRBJ2-1; D remains unclear. Trimming pared 6 bases from V and 10 bases from J, leaving 16 bases between. CDR1 and CDR2 from the germline V gene are DFQATT and SNEGSKA (reference sequence). CDR3 length: 12 residues. The CDR3 loop reads CSASAVLGEQFF. CDR3 coding DNA: TGCAGTGCCAGTGCGGTCCTAGGAGAGCAGTTCTTC.

This clonotype is medium-sized within its sample. The CDR3 bases are TGCGCCAGCAGCCAATTTAGGGGAGCGGGAGCATACAATGAGCAGTTCTTC. Its translation: CASSQFRGAGAYNEQFF. The chain has TRBV4-3 and TRBJ2-1, with 8 bases aligning to TRBD2. This CDR3 is 17 amino acids long. The germline V gene has CDR1 LGHNA and CDR2 YSLEER. J was trimmed by 4 bases and V by 2 bases; bases with no gene match: 10.

This clonotype was counted between two and nine times. As DNA, the CDR3 is TGTGCCAGCACTCGGGATTTGGCAGATACGCAGTATTTT. It encodes CASTRDLADTQYF. The chain combines TRBV6-2 or TRBV6-3 with TRBJ2-3; D is possibly TRBD2 (5 bases). CDR3 length: 13 amino acids. Germline lookup yields CDR1 MNHEY and CDR2 SVGEGT. With 7 bases removed from V and 4 bases from J, the gap between germline ends came to 12 bases.

This clonotype was counted a few times. The chain joins TRBV10-3 to TRBJ2-2; D ambiguous. V was cut by 0 bases and J by 4 bases, with 3 bases left in between. Germline CDR1 reads ENHRY; CDR2 reads SYGVKD. This CDR3 region has 13 residues. The CDR3 bases are TGTGCCATCAGTGAGTCACGCACCGGGGAGCTGTTTTTT. Encoded protein: CAISESRTGELFF.

CDR3 region: CSARINTEAFF. As DNA, the CDR3 is TGCAGTGCTAGGATAAACACTGAAGCTTTCTTT. The chain uses TRBV20-1 and TRBJ1-1; D is unresolved. The CDR3 spans 11 residues. Trimming stripped 3 bases from V and 2 bases from J, with 4 bases between. Germline V gene data show CDR1 as DFQATT and CDR2 as SNEGSKA (reference sequence).

The chain carries TRBV29-1 and TRBJ2-2, with 8 bases fitting TRBD2. The CDR3 loop spans 15 amino acids. Trimming cost V 1 base and J 0 bases; bases outside gene matches: 1. Germline CDR1 SQVTM, CDR2 ANQGSEA. The CDR3 region is CSVEVSGANTGELFF. In DNA form, the CDR3 reads TGCAGCGTTGAAGTTAGCGGGGCGAACACCGGGGAGCTGTTTTTT.

V usage is TRBV20-1 and J usage is TRBJ2-3, with 10 bases lining up with TRBD1. The V segment lost 0 bases and the J segment 1 base; nucleotides outside the gene matches: 10. Germline V gene lookup returns CDR1 DFQATT and CDR2 SNEGSKA (reference sequence). The CDR3 length is 18 residues. CDR3 in DNA: TGCAGTGCTAGAGAGGTGGGACCCGGGACAGGGGGCACAGATACGCAGTATTTT. Protein product: CSAREVGPGTGGTDTQYF.

V gene TRBV2 combines with J gene TRBJ2-2; 13 nucleotides line up with TRBD2. The CDR3 spans 19 residues. The germline gives CDR1 SNHLY, CDR2 FYNNEI. V gave up 1 base and J gave up 1 base; unmatched junction bases: 6. The CDR3 sequence is CASSEEGTSGAMNTGELFF. The DNA for the CDR3 is TGTGCCAGCAGTGAAGAAGGGACTAGCGGGGCTATGAACACCGGGGAGCTGTTTTTT.

This clonotype has only a few counts. The genes are TRBV4-3 and TRBJ1-1, with D unresolved. The CDR3 covers 15 residues. Germline CDR1 LGHNA, CDR2 YSLEER. V was cut by 3 bases and J by 5 bases, with 16 bases left in between. CDR3 nucleotides: TGCGCCAGCAGCCAGGGTACGGGGTTCGGAACTGAAGCTTTCTTT. This gives the protein CASSQGTGFGTEAFF.

This clonotype was seen more than once but under ten times. This chain joins TRBV29-1 and TRBJ2-7; tentatively, D is TRBD2 (5 bases). CDR1 is SQVTM, CDR2 ANQGSEA, per germline. V dropped 4 bases and J dropped 5 bases, with 12 bases sitting between them. The CDR3 loop spans 12 amino acids. The CDR3 loop reads CSVARGPDEQYF. In DNA form, the CDR3 reads TGCAGCGTTGCCCGGGGTCCCGACGAGCAGTACTTC.

This clonotype was seen many times. The genes are TRBV29-1 and TRBJ2-5, with 9 bases identical to TRBD2. This CDR3 is 14 amino acids long. Trimming cost V 4 bases and J 3 bases; bases outside gene matches: 6. The germline V gene encodes CDR1 SQVTM and CDR2 ANQGSEA. This chain's CDR3 is CSVGSSGNEETQYF. The CDR3 nucleotides read TGCAGCGTTGGGTCTAGCGGGAACGAAGAGACCCAGTACTTC.

There are a few counts of this clonotype. This chain uses TRBV6-6 with TRBJ1-1; D may be TRBD1 (5 bases). V lost 4 bases to trimming and J lost 2 bases, with 8 bases between them. The germline V gene encodes CDR1 MNHNY and CDR2 SVGAGI (reference sequence). CDR3 length: 13 amino acids. CDR3 protein: CASSWGGNTEAFF. CDR3 nucleotide sequence: TGTGCCAGCAGTTGGGGGGGAAACACTGAAGCTTTCTTT.

This clonotype was detected only a few times. This sequence joins TRBV5-1 and TRBJ2-1; no reliable D call. V was pared by 0 bases and J by 5 bases, with 6 bases between. The CDR3 has 13 residues. The germline gives CDR1 SGHRS, CDR2 YFSETQ. In nucleotides, the CDR3 is TGCGCCAGCAGCTTGGGATCCAACAATGAGCAGTTCTTC. It codes for CASSLGSNNEQFF.

Here the CDR3 reads CASSVEIGELFF. CDR3 sequence (DNA): TGTGCCAGCAGCGTAGAAATCGGGGAGCTGTTTTTT. The chain uses TRBV9 and TRBJ2-2; no firm D call. Trimming left V 0 bases short and J 7 bases short, with 4 bases between. This CDR3 has 12 residues. Germline assignment: CDR1 SGDLS and CDR2 YYNGEE. Complete variable domain (other parts from reference TRBV9 and TRBJ2-2): DSGVTQTPKHLITATGQRVTLRCSPRSGDLSVYWYQQSLDQGLQFLIQYYNGEERAKGNILERFSAQQFPDLHSELNLSSLELGDSALYFCASSVEIGELFFGEGSRLTVL.

This clonotype was detected only a few times. The CDR3: CASSLYRADTQYF. The CDR3 DNA is TGTGCCAGCAGTTTATATCGGGCAGATACGCAGTATTTT. The J gene is TRBJ2-3, the V gene TRBV12-3 or TRBV12-4; no clear D. V was clipped by 2 bases and J by 4 bases, with 7 bases between them. This CDR3 comprises 13 residues.

This clonotype has just a few counts. The gene calls are TRBV4-3 and TRBJ2-1; D unresolved. V was shortened by 1 base and J by 8 bases, with 12 bases between the two germline ends. From germline, CDR1 is LGHNA and CDR2 YSLEER. The CDR3 has 14 amino acids. The CDR3 DNA sequence: TGCGCCAGCAGCCAAGGTCCCTATAACGATGAGCAGTTCTTC. Translated: CASSQGPYNDEQFF.

The genes are TRBV6-2 or TRBV6-3 and TRBJ2-2; perhaps TRBD1 as D (6 bases). Germline-derived CDR1 and CDR2 are MNHEY and SVGEGT. The CDR3 is 16 amino acids. With 4 bases removed from V and 0 bases from J, the gap between germline ends came to 12 bases. CDR3 nucleotides: TGTGCCAGCAGTTTTATGGACAGTTCGAACACCGGGGAGCTGTTTTTT. Its translation: CASSFMDSSNTGELFF.

At least ten counts were recorded for this clonotype. The chain uses TRBV25-1 and TRBJ2-7; 9 bases are shared with TRBD2. Germline V gene lookup returns CDR1 MGHDK and CDR2 SYGVNS. The CDR3 is 15 amino acids. J lost 2 bases, V lost 1 base, and 3 bases had no gene match. CDR3 region: CASSESGGRAYEQYF. CDR3 DNA sequence: TGTGCCAGCAGTGAATCCGGCGGGAGGGCCTACGAGCAGTACTTC.

This clonotype was found a few times. The chain employs TRBV25-1 and TRBJ2-2; tentative D call: TRBD2 (6 bases). Germline V CDR1 and CDR2: MGHDK, SYGVNS. V lost 4 bases and J lost 1, with 19 bases in between. The CDR3 is made up of 18 amino acids. In nucleotides, the CDR3 is TGTGCCAGCAGTGTTCCCCCTTCCCGGAGGGGGAACACCGGGGAGCTGTTTTTT. This encodes CASSVPPSRRGNTGELFF.

This clonotype has a single count. The V and J genes are TRBV2 and TRBJ2-6, with D perhaps being TRBD1 or TRBD2 (5 bases each). Germline V CDR1 and CDR2: SNHLY, FYNNEI. Deletions cut 7 bases from V and 2 bases from J, with 9 bases between. The CDR3 loop spans 14 amino acids. CDR3 sequence: CASIRGAGANVLTF. In DNA, the CDR3 is TGTGCCAGCATTAGAGGGGCTGGGGCCAACGTCCTGACTTTC.

The chain employs TRBV11-1 and TRBJ2-3; TRBD2 aligns across 7 bases. CDR1 SGHAT and CDR2 FQDESV come from the germline V gene (reference sequence). After removal of 4 bases from V and 3 bases from J, the junction contained 10 bases not matched to a gene. The CDR3 has 16 residues. CDR3 sequence reads: CASSWEGSPGTDTQYF. For the CDR3, the DNA is TGTGCCAGCAGCTGGGAGGGGTCCCCCGGAACAGATACGCAGTATTTT.

This clonotype showed up just a few times. The genes are TRBV20-1 and TRBJ1-5, with TRBD1 identical over 7 bases. With V trimmed by 6 bases and J by 2 bases, 7 bases remained unmatched. The CDR3 totals 14 residues. Per germline, CDR1 DFQATT and CDR2 SNEGSKA (reference sequence). The CDR3 DNA reads as TGCAGTGCAAGAAGACAGGGAGGCAATCAGCCCCAGCATTTT. Its protein is CSARRQGGNQPQHF.

This clonotype was seen ten or more times. This chain uses TRBV6-2 or TRBV6-3 with TRBJ2-2; D is possibly TRBD2 (6 bases). From germline, CDR1 is MNHEY and CDR2 SVGEGT. V lost 4 bases and J lost 5, with 11 bases in between. The length of the CDR3 is 14 residues. The CDR3 reads CASSSGGGTGELFF. CDR3 nucleotide sequence: TGTGCCAGCAGTTCCGGGGGAGGAACCGGGGAGCTGTTTTTT.

This rearrangement joins TRBV10-3 to TRBJ2-5, with D perhaps matching TRBD1 (6 bases). Germline CDR1 is ENHRY and CDR2 is SYGVKD. The CDR3 runs 14 residues. The V gene lost 0 bases and the J gene lost 4 bases, with 9 bases spanning the gap. The CDR3 is CAISESSGVETQYF. The CDR3 nucleotides are TGTGCCATCAGTGAGTCGTCAGGGGTAGAGACCCAGTACTTC.

This rearrangement joins TRBV7-9 to TRBJ1-4; D call uncertain. This CDR3 spans 15 amino acids. Germline-derived CDR1 and CDR2 are SEHNR and FQNEAQ (reference sequence). The V end was cut by 5 bases, the J end by 1 base, with 11 bases between. CDR3 in amino acids: CASSAPLGTNEKLFF. The CDR3 DNA follows: TGTGCCAGCAGCGCCCCTTTGGGAACTAATGAAAAACTGTTTTTT.

In its sample, this clonotype was seen many times. This rearrangement joins TRBV7-3 to TRBJ2-2; D is perhaps TRBD1 (6 bases). The V end was cut by 6 bases, the J end by 6 bases, with 14 bases between. The germline gives CDR1 SGHTA, CDR2 FQGTGA. CDR3 length: 14 amino acids. CDR3 amino acids: CASSFIGTSGELFF. Written as DNA, the CDR3 is TGTGCCAGCAGTTTTATCGGGACATCCGGGGAGCTGTTTTTT.

In this sample, this clonotype turned up a few times. The rearrangement links TRBV15 to TRBJ2-1, with 13 bases identical to TRBD2. Germline CDR1 is LNHNV and CDR2 is YYDKDF (reference sequence). Trimming cost V 4 bases and J 13 bases; bases outside gene matches: 10. The CDR3 extends over 15 amino acids. The CDR3, as DNA: TGTGCCACCAGCAAAAGTCCGGGACTAGCGGGAAATCAGTTCTTC. This sequence encodes CATSKSPGLAGNQFF.

This clonotype was picked up a small number of times. The chain uses TRBV10-3 and TRBJ1-2; 7 nucleotides align to TRBD1. Germline V gene data show CDR1 as ENHRY and CDR2 as SYGVKD. J was trimmed by 1 base and V by 5 bases; bases with no gene match: 10. The CDR3 has 16 amino acids. CDR3 bases: TGTGCCATCAGTCCAAACCGGGACAGTCGTAACTATGGCTACACCTTC. Translation gives CAISPNRDSRNYGYTF.

This clonotype came up a few times. CDR3 protein: CASSLAGGFAGELFF. The CDR3 nucleotides are TGTGCCAGCAGCCTCGCCGGGGGCTTTGCCGGGGAGCTGTTTTTT. The chain couples TRBV7-9 to TRBJ2-2; D may be TRBD1 or TRBD2 (6 bases each). The CDR3 contains 15 residues. The germline CDR1 and CDR2 sequences are SEHNR and FQNEAQ (reference sequence). With 5 bases removed from V and 6 bases from J, the gap between germline ends came to 16 bases.

This chain uses TRBV5-1 with TRBJ2-1, with 9 bases that match TRBD2. The J segment lost 5 bases and the V segment lost 4 bases, leaving 7 bases of the junction unmatched. In germline, CDR1 is SGHRS, CDR2 YFSETQ. The CDR3 is made up of 15 amino acids. In nucleotides, the CDR3 is TGCGCCAGCAGCGCGTCTAGCGGGATCAACAATGAGCAGTTCTTC. Encoded protein: CASSASSGINNEQFF. The complete variable domain, with remaining parts taken from reference TRBV5-1 and TRBJ2-1, reads KAGVTQTPRYLIKTRGQQVTLSCSPISGHRSVSWYQQTPGQGLQFLFEYFSETQRNKGNFPGRFSGRQFSNSRSEMNVSTLELGDSALYLCASSASSGINNEQFFGPGTRLTVL.